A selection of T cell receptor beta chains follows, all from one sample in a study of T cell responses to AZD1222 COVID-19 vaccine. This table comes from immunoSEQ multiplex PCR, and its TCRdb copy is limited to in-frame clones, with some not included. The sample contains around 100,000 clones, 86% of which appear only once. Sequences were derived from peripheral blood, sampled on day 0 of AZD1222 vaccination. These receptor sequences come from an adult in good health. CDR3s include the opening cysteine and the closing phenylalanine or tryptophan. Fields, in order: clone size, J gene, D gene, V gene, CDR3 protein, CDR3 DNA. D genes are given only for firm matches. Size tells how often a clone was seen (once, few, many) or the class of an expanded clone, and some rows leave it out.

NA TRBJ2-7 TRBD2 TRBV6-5 CASRERGPYEQYF TGTGCCAGCAGGGAGCGGGGCCCCTACGAGCAGTACTTC
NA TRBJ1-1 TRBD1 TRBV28 CASSLSGQGGDTEAFF TGTGCCAGCAGTTTATCGGGACAGGGGGGTGACACTGAAGCTTTCTTT
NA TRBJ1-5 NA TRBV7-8 CASSSGQPQHF TGTGCCAGCTCGAGCGGTCAGCCCCAGCATTTT
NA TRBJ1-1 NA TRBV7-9 CASSLGLVSEAFF TGTGCCAGCAGCTTAGGTCTCGTCTCTGAAGCTTTCTTT
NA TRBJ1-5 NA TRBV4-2 CASSPGEGNQPQHF TGTGCCAGCAGCCCAGGGGAGGGCAATCAGCCCCAGCATTTT
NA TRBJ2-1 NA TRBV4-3 CASSQDPGTLEFF TGCGCCAGCAGCCAAGATCCGGGGACTTTGGAGTTCTTC
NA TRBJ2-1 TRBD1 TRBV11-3 CASSPSDRWSSYNEQFF TGTGCCAGCAGCCCGTCGGACAGGTGGAGCTCCTACAATGAGCAGTTCTTC
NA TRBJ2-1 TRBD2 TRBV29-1 CSVEAGLVRNEQFF TGCAGCGTTGAAGCGGGACTAGTGCGGAATGAGCAGTTCTTC
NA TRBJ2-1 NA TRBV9 CASSHRAGSSYNEQFF TGTGCCAGCAGCCATCGAGCGGGCAGCTCCTACAATGAGCAGTTCTTC
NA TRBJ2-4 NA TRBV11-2 CASSSGGHPQLAKNIQYF TGTGCCAGCAGCTCCGGAGGCCACCCACAGCTAGCCAAAAACATTCAGTACTTC
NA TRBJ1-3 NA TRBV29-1 CSVEEGNTIYF TGCAGCGTTGAAGAGGGAAACACCATATATTTT
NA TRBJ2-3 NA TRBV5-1 CASSLAAGTPSTDTQYF TGCGCCAGCAGCTTGGCCGCGGGCACGCCGAGCACAGATACGCAGTATTTT
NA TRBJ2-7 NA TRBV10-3 CAIRLHSSYEQYF TGTGCCATCAGGCTACATAGCTCCTACGAGCAGTACTTC
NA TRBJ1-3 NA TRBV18 CASSLRGPSVNTIYF TGTGCCAGCTCACTCCGGGGCCCTTCCGTAAACACCATATATTTT
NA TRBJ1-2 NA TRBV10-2 CASSGDRAPYGYTF TGCGCCAGCAGTGGTGACAGAGCCCCCTATGGCTACACCTTC
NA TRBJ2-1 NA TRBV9 CASSVEGGAGEQFF TGTGCCAGCAGCGTAGAGGGGGGCGCGGGTGAGCAGTTCTTC
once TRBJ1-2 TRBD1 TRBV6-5 CASSYTGTGVLGYTF TGTGCCAGCAGTTACACCGGGACAGGAGTGCTGGGCTACACCTTC
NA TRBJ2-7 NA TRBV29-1 CSVRSRGVYEQYF TGCAGCGTTCGGAGCCGGGGTGTGTACGAGCAGTACTTC
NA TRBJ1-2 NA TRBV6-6 CASSYSGGNYGYTF TGTGCCAGCAGTTACTCCGGGGGCAACTATGGCTACACCTTC
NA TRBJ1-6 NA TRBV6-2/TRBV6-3 CASSYSTRGHSPLHF TGTGCCAGCAGTTACTCGACCAGGGGTCATTCACCCCTCCACTTT
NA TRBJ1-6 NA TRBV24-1 CAPQEPSPLHF TGTGCCCCCCAGGAACCCTCACCCCTCCACTTT
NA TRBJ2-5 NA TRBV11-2 CASSLDGTAGETQYF TGTGCCAGCAGCTTAGACGGGACGGCGGGGGAGACCCAGTACTTC
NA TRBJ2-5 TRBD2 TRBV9 CASSPPGLAGGIETQYF TGTGCCAGCAGCCCCCCGGGACTAGCGGGGGGTATTGAGACCCAGTACTTC
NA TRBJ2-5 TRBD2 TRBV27 CASSPGTRPEETQYF TGTGCCAGCAGTCCCGGGACTAGACCCGAAGAGACCCAGTACTTC
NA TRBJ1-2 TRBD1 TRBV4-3 CASSQEWTGVSYGYTF TGCGCCAGCAGCCAAGAATGGACAGGAGTATCCTATGGCTACACCTTC
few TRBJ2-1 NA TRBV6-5 CASSPREGSYNEQFF TGTGCCAGCAGCCCCCGCGAAGGGTCTTACAATGAGCAGTTCTTC
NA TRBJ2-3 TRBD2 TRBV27 CASSLRTSGRPSTDTQYF TGTGCCAGCAGTCTAAGGACTAGCGGGAGGCCTAGCACAGATACGCAGTATTTT
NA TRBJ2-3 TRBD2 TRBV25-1 CASSESTSGGVSTDTQYF TGTGCCAGCAGTGAATCGACTAGCGGGGGGGTAAGCACAGATACGCAGTATTTT
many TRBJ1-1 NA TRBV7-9 CASSLQGSTEAFF TGTGCCAGCAGCTTACAGGGATCCACTGAAGCTTTCTTT
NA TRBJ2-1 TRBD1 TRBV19 CASSKGQGRFNEQFF TGTGCCAGTAGTAAAGGACAGGGCAGATTCAATGAGCAGTTCTTC
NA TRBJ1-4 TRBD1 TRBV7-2 CASSPDRARSQSKLFF TGTGCCAGCAGCCCGGACAGGGCCAGATCCCAATCTAAACTGTTTTTT
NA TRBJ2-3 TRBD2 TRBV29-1 CSGGRLAGDPSDTQYF TGCAGCGGGGGGAGACTAGCGGGAGACCCCTCCGATACGCAGTATTTT
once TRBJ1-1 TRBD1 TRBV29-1 CSVQQPRQGTTEAFF TGCAGCGTTCAACAACCTCGACAGGGGACAACTGAAGCTTTCTTT